This T cell receptor beta chain was obtained from a study of identical twins. Broader study findings: With monozygotic twins, out-of-frame TCR alpha sharing exceeded what models estimated.

MiXCR, run by TCRdb on the 5' RACE reads, gives a single entry per CDR3 protein. The sample holds hundreds of thousands of distinct CDR3 sequences, 15% to 20% seen once. This clonotype has only a few counts. Its specificity is unknown. These data are also associated with another study on T cells expressing NK-cell markers. That paper states: There remained a lack of clarity about HCMV specificity of expanded NKG2C+ T cell clones.

This TCR derives from a woman aged 18-29 years in good health. Sequenced sample: PBMCs.

The CDR3 nucleotides read TGCAGTGCTAGCCAACAGATAATTTACAATGAGCAGTTCTTC. This sequence encodes CSASQQIIYNEQFF. The chain joins TRBV20-1 to TRBJ2-1; D remains ambiguous. V gave up 3 bases and J gave up 4 bases, with 13 bases separating them. This CDR3 has 14 amino acids. CDR1 and CDR2 from the germline V gene are DFQATT and SNEGSKA (reference sequence).